A few counts support the clone carrying this T cell receptor beta chain. The record originates from a study of blood T cell repertoires in COVID-19. Study-wide context: Sources were T cells, B-cell-depleted T cells, or PBMCs; the material itself was cDNA or gDNA.

Methods used by the authors: Researchers report that nucleated cell counts were estimated from reference gene primer amplification. TCRdb's copy holds only in-frame clones and misses some; the assay was immunoSEQ multiplex PCR. V, J and clone size are taken as reported in that table, and D and trimming were inferred from the DNA itself. The sample has 100,000 to 150,000 clones; 88% are singletons. This CDR3 has 15 residues. V was pared by 3 bases and J by 2 bases, with 11 bases between. Germline-derived CDR1 and CDR2 are SNHLY and FYNNEI. The material sequenced was peripheral blood. The J gene is TRBJ1-3, the V gene TRBV2; TRBD1 might be the D (6 bases). This clonotype was sampled from a woman older than 75 with acute or convalescent COVID-19. CDR3 coding DNA: TGTGCCAGCAGTGAGGGGGCTTTGGCTGGAAACACCATATATTTT. Its protein product is CASSEGALAGNTIYF.